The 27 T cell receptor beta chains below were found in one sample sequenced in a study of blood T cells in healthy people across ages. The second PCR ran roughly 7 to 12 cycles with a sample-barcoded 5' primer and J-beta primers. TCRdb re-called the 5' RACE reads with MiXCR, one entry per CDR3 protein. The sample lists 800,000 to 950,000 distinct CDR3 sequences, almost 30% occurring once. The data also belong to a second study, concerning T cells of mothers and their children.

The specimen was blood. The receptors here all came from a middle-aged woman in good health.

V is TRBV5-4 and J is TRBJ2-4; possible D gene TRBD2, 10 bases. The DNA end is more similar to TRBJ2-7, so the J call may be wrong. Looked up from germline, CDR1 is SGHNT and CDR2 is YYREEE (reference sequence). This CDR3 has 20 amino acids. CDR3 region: CASSLGQGGPLAGGAIEQYF. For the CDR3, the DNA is TGTGCCAGCAGCTTGGGACAGGGGGGTCCGTTAGCGGGGGGCGCAATCGAGCAGTACTTC.

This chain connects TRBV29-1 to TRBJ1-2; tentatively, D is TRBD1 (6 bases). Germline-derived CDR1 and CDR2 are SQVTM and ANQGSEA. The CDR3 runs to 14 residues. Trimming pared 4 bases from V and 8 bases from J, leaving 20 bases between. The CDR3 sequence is CSVGSGGATEGYTF. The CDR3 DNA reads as TGCAGCGTTGGTTCGGGGGGGGCTACGGAAGGCTACACCTTC. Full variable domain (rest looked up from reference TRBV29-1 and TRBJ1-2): SAVISQKPSRDICQRGTSLTIQCQVDSQVTMMFWYRQQPGQSLTLIATANQGSEATYESGFVIDKFPISRPNLTFSTLTVSNMSPEDSSIYLCSVGSGGATEGYTFGSGTRLTVV.

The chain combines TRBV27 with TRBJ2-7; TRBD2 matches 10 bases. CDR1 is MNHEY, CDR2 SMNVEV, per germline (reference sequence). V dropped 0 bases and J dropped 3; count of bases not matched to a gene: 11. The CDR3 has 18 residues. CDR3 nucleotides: TGTGCCAGCAGTTTATCCTCGGGCCTAGCGGGGGTAGACTACGAGCAGTACTTC. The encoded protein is CASSLSSGLAGVDYEQYF.

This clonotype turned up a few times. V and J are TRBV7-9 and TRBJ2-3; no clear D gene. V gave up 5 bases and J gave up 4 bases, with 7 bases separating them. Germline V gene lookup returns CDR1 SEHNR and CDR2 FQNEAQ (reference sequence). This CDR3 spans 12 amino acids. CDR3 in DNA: TGTGCCAGCAGCGCGCTGTCAGATACGCAGTATTTT. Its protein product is CASSALSDTQYF.

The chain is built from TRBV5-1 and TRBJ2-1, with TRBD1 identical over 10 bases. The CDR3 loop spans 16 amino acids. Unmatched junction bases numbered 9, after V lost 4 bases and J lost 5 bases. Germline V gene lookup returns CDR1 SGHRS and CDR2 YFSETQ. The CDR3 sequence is CASSLRPGTGDNEQFF. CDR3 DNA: TGCGCCAGCAGCCTCCGCCCCGGGACAGGGGACAATGAGCAGTTCTTC.

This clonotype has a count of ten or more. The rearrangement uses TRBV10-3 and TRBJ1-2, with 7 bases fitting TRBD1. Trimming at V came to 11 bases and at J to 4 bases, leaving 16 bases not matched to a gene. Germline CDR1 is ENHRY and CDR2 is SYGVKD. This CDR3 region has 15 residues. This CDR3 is CAASPMDRNSYGYTF. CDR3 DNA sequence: TGTGCCGCCAGCCCAATGGACAGGAACTCCTATGGCTACACCTTC.

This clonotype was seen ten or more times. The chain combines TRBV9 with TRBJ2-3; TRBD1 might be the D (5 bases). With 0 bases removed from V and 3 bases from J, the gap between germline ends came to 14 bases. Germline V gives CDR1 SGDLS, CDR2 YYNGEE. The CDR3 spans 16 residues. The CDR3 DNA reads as TGTGCCAGCAGCGTAGCAGCAGGGCTGGGTACAGATACGCAGTATTTT. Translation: CASSVAAGLGTDTQYF.

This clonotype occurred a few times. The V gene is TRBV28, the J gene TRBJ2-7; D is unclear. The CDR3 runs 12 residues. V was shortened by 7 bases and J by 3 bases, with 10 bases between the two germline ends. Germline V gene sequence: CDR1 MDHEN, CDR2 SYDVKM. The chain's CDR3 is CASKPGGYEQYF. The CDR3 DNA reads TGTGCCAGCAAGCCGGGCGGCTACGAGCAGTACTTC.

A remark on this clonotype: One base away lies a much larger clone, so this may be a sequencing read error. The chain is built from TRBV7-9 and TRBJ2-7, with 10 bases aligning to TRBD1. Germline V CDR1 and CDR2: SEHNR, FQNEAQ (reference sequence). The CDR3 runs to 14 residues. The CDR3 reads CVSSSTGTGDEQYF. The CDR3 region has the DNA TGTGTCAGCAGCAGTACCGGGACAGGGGACGAGCAGTACTTC.

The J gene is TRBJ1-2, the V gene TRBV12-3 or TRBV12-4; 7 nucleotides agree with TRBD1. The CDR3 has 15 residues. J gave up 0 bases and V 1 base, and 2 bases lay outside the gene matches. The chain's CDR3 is CASSLGRGANYGYTF. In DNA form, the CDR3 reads TGTGCCAGCAGTTTAGGCAGGGGGGCTAACTATGGCTACACCTTC.

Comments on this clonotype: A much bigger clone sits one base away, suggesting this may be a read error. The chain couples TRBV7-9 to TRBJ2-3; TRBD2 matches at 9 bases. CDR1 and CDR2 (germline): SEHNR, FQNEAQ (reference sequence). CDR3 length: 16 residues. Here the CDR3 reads CVSSLSSGGSTDTQYF. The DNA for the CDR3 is TGTGTCAGCAGCTTATCGAGCGGGGGGTCCACAGATACGCAGTATTTT.

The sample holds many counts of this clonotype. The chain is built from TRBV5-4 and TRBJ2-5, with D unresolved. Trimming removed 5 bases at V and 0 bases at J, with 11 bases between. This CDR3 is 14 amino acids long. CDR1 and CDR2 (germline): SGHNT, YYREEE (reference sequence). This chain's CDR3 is CASSDWLYQETQYF. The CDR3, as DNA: TGTGCCAGCAGTGACTGGCTGTACCAAGAGACCCAGTACTTC. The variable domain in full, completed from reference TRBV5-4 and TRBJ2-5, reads ETGVTQSPTHLIKTRGQQVTLRCSSQSGHNTVSWYQQALGQGPQFIFQYYREEENGRGNFPPRFSGLQFPNYSSELNVNALELDDSALYLCASSDWLYQETQYFGPGTRLLVL.

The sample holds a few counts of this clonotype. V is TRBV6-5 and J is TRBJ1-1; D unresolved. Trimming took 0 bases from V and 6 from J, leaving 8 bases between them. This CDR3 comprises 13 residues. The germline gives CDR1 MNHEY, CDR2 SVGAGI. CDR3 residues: CASSYSGIPEAFF. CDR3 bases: TGTGCCAGCAGTTACTCGGGAATCCCTGAAGCTTTCTTT.

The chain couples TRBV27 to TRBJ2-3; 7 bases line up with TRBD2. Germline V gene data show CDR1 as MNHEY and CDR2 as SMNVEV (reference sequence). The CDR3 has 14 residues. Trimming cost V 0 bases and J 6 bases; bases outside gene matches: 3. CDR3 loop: CASSLSPGGDTQYF. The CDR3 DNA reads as TGTGCCAGCAGTTTATCGCCCGGGGGGGATACGCAGTATTTT.

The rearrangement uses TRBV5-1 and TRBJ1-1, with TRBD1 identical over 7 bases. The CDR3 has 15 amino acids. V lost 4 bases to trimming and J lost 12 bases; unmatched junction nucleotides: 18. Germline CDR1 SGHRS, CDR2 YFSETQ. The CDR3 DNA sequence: TGCGCCAGCAGCCTCCAGTCGACAGGGCTGGGGGGAACTTTCTTT. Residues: CASSLQSTGLGGTFF.

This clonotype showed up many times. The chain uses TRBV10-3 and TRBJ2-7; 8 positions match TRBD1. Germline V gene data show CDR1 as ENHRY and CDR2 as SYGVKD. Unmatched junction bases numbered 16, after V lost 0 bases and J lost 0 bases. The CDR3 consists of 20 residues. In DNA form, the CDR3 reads TGTGCCATCAGTGAGTCGTTCAGTGGTGTAGTAGGGACAGGCTCCTACGAGCAGTACTTC. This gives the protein CAISESFSGVVGTGSYEQYF.

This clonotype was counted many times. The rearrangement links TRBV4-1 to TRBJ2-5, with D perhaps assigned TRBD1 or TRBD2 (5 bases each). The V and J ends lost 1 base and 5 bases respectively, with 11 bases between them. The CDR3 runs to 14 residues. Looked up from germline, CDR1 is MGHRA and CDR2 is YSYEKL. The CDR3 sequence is CASSQVGEMETQYF. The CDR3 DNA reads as TGCGCCAGCAGCCAAGTAGGGGAGATGGAGACCCAGTACTTC.

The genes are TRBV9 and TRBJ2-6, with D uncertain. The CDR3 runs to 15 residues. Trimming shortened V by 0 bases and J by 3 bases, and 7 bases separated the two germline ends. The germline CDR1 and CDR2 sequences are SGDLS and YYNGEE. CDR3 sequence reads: CASSVVGIGANVLTF. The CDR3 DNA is TGTGCCAGCAGCGTAGTAGGGATTGGGGCCAACGTCCTGACTTTC. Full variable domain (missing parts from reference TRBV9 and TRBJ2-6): DSGVTQTPKHLITATGQRVTLRCSPRSGDLSVYWYQQSLDQGLQFLIQYYNGEERAKGNILERFSAQQFPDLHSELNLSSLELGDSALYFCASSVVGIGANVLTFGAGSRLTVL.

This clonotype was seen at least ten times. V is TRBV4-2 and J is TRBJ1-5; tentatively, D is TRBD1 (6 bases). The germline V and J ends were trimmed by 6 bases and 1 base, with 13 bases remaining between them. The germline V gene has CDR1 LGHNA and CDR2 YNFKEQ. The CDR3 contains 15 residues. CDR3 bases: TGTGCCAGCAGTCCGAACACAGGGAGCAATCAGCCCCAGCATTTT. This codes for CASSPNTGSNQPQHF.

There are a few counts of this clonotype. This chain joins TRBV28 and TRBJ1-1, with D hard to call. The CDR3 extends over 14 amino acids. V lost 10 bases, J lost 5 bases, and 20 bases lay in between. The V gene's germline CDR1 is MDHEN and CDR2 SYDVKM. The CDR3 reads CATQWWGGGTEAFF. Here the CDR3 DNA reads TGTGCCACCCAATGGTGGGGAGGAGGGACTGAAGCTTTCTTT.

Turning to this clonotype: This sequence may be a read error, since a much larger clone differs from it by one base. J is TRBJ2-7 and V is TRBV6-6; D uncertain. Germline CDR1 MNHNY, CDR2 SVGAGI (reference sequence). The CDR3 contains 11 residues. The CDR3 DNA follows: TGTGCCAGCAGTCCCATGGGCGAGCAGCACTTC. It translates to CASSPMGEQHF.

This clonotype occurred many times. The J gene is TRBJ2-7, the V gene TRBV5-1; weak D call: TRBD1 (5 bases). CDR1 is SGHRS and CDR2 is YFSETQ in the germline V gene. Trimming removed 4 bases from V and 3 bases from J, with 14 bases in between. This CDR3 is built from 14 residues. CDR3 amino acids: CASSPRAPLYEQYF. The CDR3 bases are TGCGCCAGCAGCCCCAGGGCGCCCCTCTACGAGCAGTACTTC.

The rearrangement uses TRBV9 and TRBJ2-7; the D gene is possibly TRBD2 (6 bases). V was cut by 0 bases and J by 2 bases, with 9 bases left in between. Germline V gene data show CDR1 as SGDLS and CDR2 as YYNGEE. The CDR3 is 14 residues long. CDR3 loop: CASSVGGEPYEQYF. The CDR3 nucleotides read TGTGCCAGCAGCGTAGGCGGGGAACCCTACGAGCAGTACTTC.

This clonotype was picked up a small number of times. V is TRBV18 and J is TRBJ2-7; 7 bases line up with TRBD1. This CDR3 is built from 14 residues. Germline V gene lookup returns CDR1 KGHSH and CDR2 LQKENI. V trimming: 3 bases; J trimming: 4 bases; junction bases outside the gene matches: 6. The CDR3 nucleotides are TGTGCCAGCTCACCTAAGGGACAGTCTTACGAGCAGTACTTC. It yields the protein CASSPKGQSYEQYF.

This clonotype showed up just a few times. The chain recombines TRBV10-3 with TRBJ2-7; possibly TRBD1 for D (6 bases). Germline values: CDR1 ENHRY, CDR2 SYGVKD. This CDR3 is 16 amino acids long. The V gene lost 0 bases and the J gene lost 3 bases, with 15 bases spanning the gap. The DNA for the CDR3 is TGTGCCATCAGTGAGTCATTGAAGACAGGTGTCTACGAGCAGTACTTC. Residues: CAISESLKTGVYEQYF.

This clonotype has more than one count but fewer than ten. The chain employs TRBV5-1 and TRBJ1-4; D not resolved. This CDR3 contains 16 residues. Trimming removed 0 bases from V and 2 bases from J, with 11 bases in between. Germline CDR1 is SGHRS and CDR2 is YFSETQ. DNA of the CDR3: TGCGCCAGCAGCTTGGAACCCAGAGGGACTAATGAAAAACTGTTTTTT. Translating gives CASSLEPRGTNEKLFF.

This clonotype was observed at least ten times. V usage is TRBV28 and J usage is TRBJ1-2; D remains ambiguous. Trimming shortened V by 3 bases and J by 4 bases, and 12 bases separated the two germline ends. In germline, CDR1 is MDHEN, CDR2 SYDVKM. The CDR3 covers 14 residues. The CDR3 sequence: CASSFPGTGYGYTF. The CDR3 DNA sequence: TGTGCCAGCAGTTTCCCGGGCACCGGCTATGGCTACACCTTC.